This entry lists 7 T cell receptor beta chains sequenced from one sample in a study of shared clonotypes between healthy human individuals. Sequenced by immunoSEQ multiplex PCR; TCRdb stores in-frame clones only, minus some. The repertoire includes roughly 2,500,000 clones, roughly 93% of them detected once, and 0.36% sits in the top ten. The source material was naive CD4+ T cells from PBMCs. Subset indicated: CD45RA+ positively selected. Every receptor here comes from a man aged 18 to 29 in good health. Some clones in this sample may be carry-over from other donors' samples.

The gene calls are TRBV7-2 and TRBJ1-5; maybe TRBD1 (5 bases). The CDR3 spans 16 residues. CDR1 is SGHTA and CDR2 is FQGNSA in the germline V gene. V dropped 2 bases and J dropped 10 bases, with 21 bases sitting between them. DNA of the CDR3: TGTGCCAGCAGCTTAAGGATGGGGGAATCGGGGTTTCCCCAGCATTTT. Translated: CASSLRMGESGFPQHF.

This clone appeared a single time. The rearrangement joins TRBV6-1 to TRBJ2-7, with D tentatively TRBD1 (6 bases). The CDR3 sequence is 14 residues long. Per the germline V gene, CDR1 is MNHNS and CDR2 is SASEGT. V was trimmed by 6 bases and J by 3 bases, leaving 15 bases between them. The CDR3 sequence is CASRYRAYLYEQYF. In DNA form, the CDR3 reads TGTGCCAGCAGGTACAGGGCGTACCTCTACGAGCAGTACTTC.

V and J are TRBV7-2 and TRBJ2-1; D is undetermined. The CDR3 loop spans 11 amino acids. From germline, CDR1 is SGHTA and CDR2 FQGNSA. The ends were cut back, 0 bases at V and 10 bases at J, with 4 bases in the middle. In nucleotides, the CDR3 is TGTGCCAGCAGCTTAGCGGACGAGCAGTTCTTC. This sequence encodes CASSLADEQFF.

The rearrangement joins TRBV27 to TRBJ1-4; no clear D gene. The germline V gene has CDR1 MNHEY and CDR2 SMNVEV (reference sequence). CDR3 length: 14 residues. The ends were cut back, 1 base at V and 5 bases at J, with 8 bases in the middle. CDR3 bases: TGTGCCAGCAGTTTATGGAGTGCGAATGAAAAACTGTTTTTT. This encodes CASSLWSANEKLFF.

V and J are TRBV29-1 and TRBJ2-1; 10 nucleotides match TRBD1. After removal of 4 bases from V and 4 bases from J, the junction contained 7 bases not matched to a gene. The CDR3 has 15 amino acids. CDR1 is SQVTM, CDR2 ANQGSEA, per germline. Here the CDR3 DNA reads TGCAGCGTTGGGGCTTTGGGACAGGGGTACAATGAGCAGTTCTTC. Protein: CSVGALGQGYNEQFF.

The rearrangement links TRBV5-4 to TRBJ1-4; a possible D gene is TRBD1 (5 bases). V was pared by 0 bases and J by 4 bases, with 7 bases between. CDR3 length equals 14 residues. Germline V gene sequence: CDR1 SGHNT, CDR2 YYREEE (reference sequence). The CDR3 coding sequence is TGTGCCAGCAGCTTGGACAGGTTTAATGAAAAACTGTTTTTT. Translated, it gives CASSLDRFNEKLFF.

This rearrangement joins TRBV5-6 to TRBJ2-2; tentatively, D is TRBD1 (6 bases). The CDR3 covers 16 residues. The V gene's germline CDR1 is SGHDT and CDR2 YYEEEE. Trimming took off 4 bases at V and 1 base at J, with 14 bases between the two ends. Here the CDR3 DNA reads TGTGCCAGCAGCGCACCAACAGGGAAGAACACCGGGGAGCTGTTTTTT. Its translation is CASSAPTGKNTGELFF.